One sample yielded the 12 T cell receptor beta chains listed below, sequenced in a study of patients and donors after allogeneic stem cell transplantation. One entry per CDR3 protein results from TCRdb running MiXCR on the RT-PCR reads. The repertoire has 920,000 or so distinct CDR3 sequences, more than 15% of them found once; the top ten carry 6%. Material for sequencing was blood, either unsorted or a sorted T cell fraction (not recorded which). The receptors here all came from a human donor who was either an allogeneic HSCT recipient or a stem cell or donor lymphocyte infusion donor (not recorded which). It is not recorded whose cells these are; they may come from a transplant donor.

This clonotype came up a few times. CDR3 loop: CASSPPTGSYGYTF. CDR3 DNA sequence: TGCGCCAGCAGCCCCCCAACAGGGAGCTATGGCTACACCTTC. V gene TRBV4-1 combines with J gene TRBJ1-2, with TRBD1 as a possible D gene (6 bases). CDR1 and CDR2 (germline): MGHRA, YSYEKL. This CDR3 contains 14 residues. V lost 4 bases and J 4 bases, leaving 13 bases between the germline ends.

This chain uses TRBV5-1 with TRBJ2-2, with TRBD1 identical over 12 bases. This CDR3 has 17 residues. Trimming cost V 4 bases and J 4 bases; bases outside gene matches: 8. Per germline, CDR1 SGHRS and CDR2 YFSETQ. The CDR3 loop reads CASSEGTGGAGTGELFF. In DNA form, the CDR3 reads TGCGCCAGCAGCGAGGGGACAGGGGGCGCGGGCACCGGGGAGCTGTTTTTT.

This clonotype showed up just a few times. This rearrangement joins TRBV9 to TRBJ1-2; 7 bases match TRBD1. Looked up from germline, CDR1 is SGDLS and CDR2 is YYNGEE. The CDR3 has 12 residues. J lost 10 bases, V lost 3 bases, and 6 bases had no gene match. The CDR3 DNA is TGTGCCAGCAGCGGATGGGACAGAGACTACACCTTC. As protein: CASSGWDRDYTF.

The rearrangement uses TRBV4-1 and TRBJ1-4; D is perhaps TRBD1 (5 bases). The CDR3 consists of 17 residues. Germline V lookup: CDR1 MGHRA, CDR2 YSYEKL. Trimming pared 0 bases from V and 14 bases from J, leaving 25 bases between. This CDR3 is CASSQDGFGTASRGLFF. The DNA of the CDR3 is TGCGCCAGCAGCCAAGACGGATTCGGGACCGCCTCCCGAGGCCTGTTTTTT.

The sample holds a few counts of this clonotype. The gene calls are TRBV28 and TRBJ2-1; D call uncertain. The germline V gene has CDR1 MDHEN and CDR2 SYDVKM. The CDR3 is 14 residues long. V was clipped by 4 bases and J by 4 bases, with 11 bases between them. In nucleotides, the CDR3 is TGTGCCAGCAGTTCCCCCACGAAATACAATGAGCAGTTCTTC. It yields the protein CASSSPTKYNEQFF.

This clonotype was counted only a few times. The chain joins TRBV7-2 to TRBJ1-4, with TRBD1 as a possible D gene (5 bases). Trimming removed 1 base at V and 5 bases at J, with 8 bases between. Germline loops: CDR1 SGHTA, CDR2 FQGNSA. The CDR3 spans 14 residues. CDR3 in DNA: TGTGCCAGCAGCTTAGGACAGAACAATGAAAAACTGTTTTTT. It encodes CASSLGQNNEKLFF.

V and J are TRBV7-9 and TRBJ2-7; 8 bases agree with TRBD2. The CDR3 loop spans 14 amino acids. CDR1 is SEHNR, CDR2 FQNEAQ, per germline (reference sequence). J was trimmed by 4 bases and V by 5 bases; bases with no gene match: 7. The CDR3 spells CASSAGGYSYEQYF. DNA of the CDR3: TGTGCCAGCAGCGCGGGGGGTTACTCATACGAGCAGTACTTC.

The chain carries TRBV3-1 and TRBJ1-2; 9 bases line up with TRBD1. Germline CDR1 is LGHDT and CDR2 is YNNKEL (reference sequence). This CDR3 region has 15 residues. J lost 6 bases, V lost 0 bases, and 5 bases had no gene match. This CDR3 reads CASSQDYRQGDGYTF. In DNA, the CDR3 is TGTGCCAGCAGCCAAGATTACCGACAGGGGGATGGCTACACCTTC.

CDR3 protein: CASSPLEGRGNYEQYF. The CDR3 region has the DNA TGTGCCAGCAGCCCCTTAGAAGGGAGGGGCAACTACGAGCAGTACTTC. The rearrangement links TRBV6-2 or TRBV6-3 to TRBJ2-7, with 7 bases that match TRBD2. Per germline, CDR1 MNHEY and CDR2 SVGEGT. J lost 3 bases, V lost 6 bases, and 14 bases had no gene match. The CDR3 length is 16 residues.

There are a few counts of this clonotype. This rearrangement joins TRBV12-3 or TRBV12-4 to TRBJ2-5; D perhaps matches TRBD2 (5 bases). The CDR3 consists of 15 residues. V was cut by 3 bases and J by 4 bases, with 15 bases left in between. The CDR3 bases are TGTGCCAGCAGTTTCTTCGGGGTTCGGGGAGAGACCCAGTACTTC. It yields the protein CASSFFGVRGETQYF.

There are many counts of this clonotype. This chain connects TRBV4-3 to TRBJ2-1; perhaps TRBD2 as D (6 bases). V shed 0 bases and J shed 6 bases, with 15 bases lying between them. The CDR3 contains 16 residues. The germline gives CDR1 LGHNA, CDR2 YSLEER. DNA of the CDR3: TGCGCCAGCAGCCAAGACGGAGGGTACGGGGGCAATGAGCAGTTCTTC. It is translated as CASSQDGGYGGNEQFF.

The chain combines TRBV4-1 with TRBJ2-1; TRBD1 matches 12 bases. V lost 3 bases and J lost 15; bases outside the gene matches: 18. Germline lookup yields CDR1 MGHRA and CDR2 YSYEKL. This CDR3 region has 17 residues. This chain's CDR3 is CASSHVFLGQGAFMPFF. The CDR3 region has the DNA TGCGCCAGCAGCCACGTATTTTTGGGACAGGGGGCTTTCATGCCGTTCTTC.